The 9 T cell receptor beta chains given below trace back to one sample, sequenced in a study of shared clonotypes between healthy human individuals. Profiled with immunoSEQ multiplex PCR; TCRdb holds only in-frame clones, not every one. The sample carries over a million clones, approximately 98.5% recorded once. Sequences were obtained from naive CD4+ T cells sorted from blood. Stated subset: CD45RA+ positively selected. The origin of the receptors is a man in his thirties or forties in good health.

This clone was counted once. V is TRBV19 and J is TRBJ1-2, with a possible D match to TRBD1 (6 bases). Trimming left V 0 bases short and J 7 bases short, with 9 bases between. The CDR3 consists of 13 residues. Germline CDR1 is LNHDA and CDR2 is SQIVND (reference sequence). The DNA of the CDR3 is TGTGCCAGTAGTATAGATCTGACAGGTGGCTACACCTTC. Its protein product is CASSIDLTGGYTF.

The CDR3 sequence is CASSMTSSNTGELFF. CDR3 sequence (DNA): TGTGCCAGTAGTATGACATCTTCGAACACCGGGGAGCTGTTTTTT. This sequence joins TRBV19 and TRBJ2-2; no clear D gene. The CDR3 is made up of 15 amino acids. Trimming took 3 bases from V and 0 from J, leaving 8 bases between them. CDR1 is LNHDA, CDR2 SQIVND, per germline (reference sequence).

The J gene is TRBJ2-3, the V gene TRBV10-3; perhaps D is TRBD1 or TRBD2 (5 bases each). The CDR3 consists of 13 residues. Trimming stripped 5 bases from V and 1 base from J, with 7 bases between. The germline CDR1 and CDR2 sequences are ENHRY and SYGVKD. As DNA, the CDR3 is TGTGCCATCAGTCGGGACCGCACAGATACGCAGTATTTT. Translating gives CAISRDRTDTQYF.

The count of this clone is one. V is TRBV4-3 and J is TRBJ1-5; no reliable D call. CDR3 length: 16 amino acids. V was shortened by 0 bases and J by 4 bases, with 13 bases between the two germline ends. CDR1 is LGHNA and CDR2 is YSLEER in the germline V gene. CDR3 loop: CASSQEMTPENQPQHF. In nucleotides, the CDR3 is TGCGCCAGCAGCCAAGAGATGACCCCCGAAAATCAGCCCCAGCATTTT.

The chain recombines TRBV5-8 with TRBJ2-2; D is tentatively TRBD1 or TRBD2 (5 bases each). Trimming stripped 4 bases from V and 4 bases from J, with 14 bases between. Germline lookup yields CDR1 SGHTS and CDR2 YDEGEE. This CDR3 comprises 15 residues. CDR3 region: CASSQSGRATGELFF. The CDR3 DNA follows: TGTGCCAGCAGCCAGTCAGGGCGGGCCACCGGGGAGCTGTTTTTT.

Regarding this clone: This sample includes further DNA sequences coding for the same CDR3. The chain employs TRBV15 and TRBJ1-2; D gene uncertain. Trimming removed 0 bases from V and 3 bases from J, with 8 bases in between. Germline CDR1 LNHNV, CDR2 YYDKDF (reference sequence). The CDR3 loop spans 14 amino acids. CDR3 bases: TGTGCCACCAGCAGAGATCTGACCGACTATGGCTACACCTTC. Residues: CATSRDLTDYGYTF. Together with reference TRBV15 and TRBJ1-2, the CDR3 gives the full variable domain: DAMVIQNPRYQVTQFGKPVTLSCSQTLNHNVMYWYQQKSSQAPKLLFHYYDKDFNNEADTPDNFQSRRPNTSFCFLDIRSPGLGDTAMYLCATSRDLTDYGYTFGSGTRLTVV.

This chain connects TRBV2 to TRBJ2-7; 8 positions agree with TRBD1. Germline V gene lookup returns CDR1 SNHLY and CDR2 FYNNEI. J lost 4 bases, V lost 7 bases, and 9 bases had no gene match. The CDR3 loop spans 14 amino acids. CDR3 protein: CASNSRGQDYEQYF. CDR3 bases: TGTGCCAGCAATAGCAGGGGGCAGGATTACGAGCAGTACTTC.

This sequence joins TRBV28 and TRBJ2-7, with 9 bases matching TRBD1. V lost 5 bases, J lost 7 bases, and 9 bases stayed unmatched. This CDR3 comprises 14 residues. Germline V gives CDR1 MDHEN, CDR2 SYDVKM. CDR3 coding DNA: TGTGCCAGCAGTCTTTGGGACAGGGATAGGGAGCAGTACTTC. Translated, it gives CASSLWDRDREQYF.

In DNA form, the CDR3 reads TGTGCCAGCAGTGCAATAATTTGGACAGGTCAAGAGACCCAGTACTTC. This gives the protein CASSAIIWTGQETQYF. The chain is built from TRBV6-1 and TRBJ2-5, with TRBD1 identical over 7 bases. This CDR3 has 16 residues. Trimming at V came to 4 bases and at J to 2 bases, leaving 10 bases not matched to a gene. CDR1 is MNHNS and CDR2 is SASEGT in the germline V gene.